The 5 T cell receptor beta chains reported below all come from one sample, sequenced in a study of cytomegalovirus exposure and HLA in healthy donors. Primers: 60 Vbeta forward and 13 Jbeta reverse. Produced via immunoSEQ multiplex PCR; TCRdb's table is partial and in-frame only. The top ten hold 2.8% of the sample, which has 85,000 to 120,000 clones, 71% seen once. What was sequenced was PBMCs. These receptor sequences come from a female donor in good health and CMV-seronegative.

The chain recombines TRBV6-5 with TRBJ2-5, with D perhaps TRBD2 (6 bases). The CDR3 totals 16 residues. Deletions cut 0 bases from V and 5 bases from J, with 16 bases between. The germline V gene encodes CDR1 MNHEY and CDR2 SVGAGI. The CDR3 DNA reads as TGTGCCAGCAGTTACTCGGGACTGGGGAATGAGGAGACCCAGTACTTC. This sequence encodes CASSYSGLGNEETQYF.

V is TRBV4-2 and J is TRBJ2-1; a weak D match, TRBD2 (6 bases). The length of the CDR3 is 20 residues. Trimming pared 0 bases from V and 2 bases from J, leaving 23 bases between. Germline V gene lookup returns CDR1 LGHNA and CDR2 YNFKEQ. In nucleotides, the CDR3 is TGTGCCAGCAGCCAAGATGGTTTTTCTCGCGGGACCGCCCCCTACAATGAGCAGTTCTTC. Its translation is CASSQDGFSRGTAPYNEQFF.

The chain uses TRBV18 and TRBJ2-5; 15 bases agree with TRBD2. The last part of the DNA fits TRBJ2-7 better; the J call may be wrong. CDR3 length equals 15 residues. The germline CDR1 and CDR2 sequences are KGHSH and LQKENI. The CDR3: CASSPGTSGGYEQYF. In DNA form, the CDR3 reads TGTGCCAGCTCACCCGGGACTAGCGGGGGGTACGAGCAGTACTTC.

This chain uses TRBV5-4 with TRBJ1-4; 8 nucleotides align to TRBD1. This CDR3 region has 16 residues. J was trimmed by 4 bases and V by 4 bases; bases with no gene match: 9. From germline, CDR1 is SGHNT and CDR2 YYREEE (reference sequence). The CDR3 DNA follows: TGTGCCAGCAGCAACCGACAGGGGCTTGGTAATGAAAAACTGTTTTTT. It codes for CASSNRQGLGNEKLFF.

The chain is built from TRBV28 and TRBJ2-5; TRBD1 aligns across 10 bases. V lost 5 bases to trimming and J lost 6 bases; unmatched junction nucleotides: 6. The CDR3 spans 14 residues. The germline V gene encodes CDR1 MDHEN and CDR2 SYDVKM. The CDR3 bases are TGTGCCAGCAGTGACCGGGACAGGGGTCAGACCCAGTACTTC. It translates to CASSDRDRGQTQYF.